The 19 T cell receptor beta chains below were found in one sample sequenced in a study of cytomegalovirus exposure and HLA in healthy donors. This table comes from immunoSEQ multiplex PCR, and its TCRdb copy is limited to in-frame clones, with some not included. The table has some 190,000 clones, about 82% seen once. The sample taken for sequencing was PBMCs. The source is a woman aged 18-29 years in good health and CMV-seronegative.

The gene calls are TRBV5-1 and TRBJ2-6; a possible D gene is TRBD2 (5 bases). Trimming removed 7 bases from V and 0 bases from J, with 17 bases in between. Germline V CDR1 and CDR2: SGHRS, YFSETQ. This CDR3 spans 17 amino acids. The CDR3 protein is CASFKNGRDSGANVLTF. In DNA, the CDR3 is TGCGCCAGCTTCAAAAACGGACGGGACTCTGGGGCCAACGTCCTGACTTTC.

The chain is built from TRBV19 and TRBJ2-5, with D perhaps TRBD1 (6 bases). Per the germline V gene, CDR1 is LNHDA and CDR2 is SQIVND (reference sequence). Trimming took off 7 bases at V and 1 base at J, with 7 bases between the two ends. CDR3 length: 12 amino acids. In nucleotides, the CDR3 is TGTGCCAGTAAAGGGGGCCAAGAGACCCAGTACTTC. Residues: CASKGGQETQYF. Filled out from reference TRBV19 and TRBJ2-5, the complete variable domain reads DGGITQSPKYLFRKEGQNVTLSCEQNLNHDAMYWYRQDPGQGLRLIYYSQIVNDFQKGDIAEGYSVSREKKESFPLTVTSAQKNPTAFYLCASKGGQETQYFGPGTRLLVL.

CDR3 region: CASSVGGGGQPQHF. The DNA for the CDR3 is TGTGCCAGCAGCGTAGGAGGGGGGGGTCAGCCCCAGCATTTT. The chain combines TRBV9 with TRBJ1-5; possibly TRBD1 for D (6 bases). The germline V and J ends were trimmed by 0 bases and 6 bases, with 10 bases remaining between them. CDR1 SGDLS and CDR2 YYNGEE come from the germline V gene. The CDR3 length is 14 residues.

The chain uses TRBV10-3 and TRBJ2-5, with a tentative D call TRBD2 (6 bases). V lost 6 bases and J 4 bases, leaving 15 bases between the germline ends. CDR3 length: 14 amino acids. The germline V gene encodes CDR1 ENHRY and CDR2 SYGVKD. This CDR3 reads CAISPREAAETQYF. CDR3 DNA: TGTGCCATCAGCCCTAGGGAGGCAGCAGAGACCCAGTACTTC.

Here the CDR3 reads CASSLDRGNHGYTF. As DNA, the CDR3 is TGTGCCAGCAGCTTAGATAGGGGGAATCATGGCTACACCTTC. The rearrangement uses TRBV11-2 and TRBJ1-2; weak D call: TRBD1 (6 bases). V was clipped by 0 bases and J by 6 bases, with 11 bases between them. The CDR3 length is 14 residues. The germline CDR1 and CDR2 sequences are SGHAT and FQNNGV.

The chain is built from TRBV11-2 and TRBJ1-1; 7 nucleotides agree with TRBD1. Germline CDR1 reads SGHAT; CDR2 reads FQNNGV. The CDR3 has 16 amino acids. Germline trimming cut 4 bases from V and 5 bases from J; bases unmatched to any gene: 13. Written as DNA, the CDR3 is TGTGCCAGCAGCTCATCGATGACAGGGTTCTTGACTGAAGCTTTCTTT. Translating gives CASSSSMTGFLTEAFF.

The chain joins TRBV19 to TRBJ1-2; TRBD1 aligns across 7 bases. Germline V gene sequence: CDR1 LNHDA, CDR2 SQIVND (reference sequence). The CDR3 loop spans 15 amino acids. V lost 3 bases to trimming and J lost 3 bases; unmatched junction nucleotides: 7. The DNA for the CDR3 is TGTGCCAGTAGTATCGGAGGGGGCATGCACTATGGCTACACCTTC. Encoded protein: CASSIGGGMHYGYTF. The whole variable domain, remainder taken from reference TRBV19 and TRBJ1-2, is DGGITQSPKYLFRKEGQNVTLSCEQNLNHDAMYWYRQDPGQGLRLIYYSQIVNDFQKGDIAEGYSVSREKKESFPLTVTSAQKNPTAFYLCASSIGGGMHYGYTFGSGTRLTVV.

This clone was observed a single time. The chain is built from TRBV7-9 and TRBJ2-3; D is unresolved. This CDR3 is 17 amino acids long. Germline V gene data show CDR1 as SEHNR and CDR2 as FQNEAQ (reference sequence). Trimming cost V 1 base and J 1 base, with 15 bases left between them. The CDR3 bases are TGTGCCAGCAGCTTAGGGCAGGTGGGCCTCCGCACAGATACGCAGTATTTT. It specifies CASSLGQVGLRTDTQYF.

The gene calls are TRBV13 and TRBJ1-1, with D perhaps matching TRBD1 (5 bases). Germline CDR1 reads PRHDT; CDR2 reads FYEKMQ (reference sequence). The CDR3 sequence is 16 residues long. The germline V and J ends were trimmed by 5 bases and 2 bases, with 18 bases remaining between them. In DNA form, the CDR3 reads TGTGCCAGCAGCCCTGGGGCAGCGCAAACTAACACTGAAGCTTTCTTT. Its translation is CASSPGAAQTNTEAFF.

The rearrangement joins TRBV5-1 to TRBJ1-3, with 9 bases aligning to TRBD1. The germline V gene encodes CDR1 SGHRS and CDR2 YFSETQ. CDR3 length equals 14 residues. V shed 5 bases, J shed 8 bases, and the junction held 8 bases outside the gene matches. CDR3 sequence reads: CASSTGGPRDTIYF. The CDR3, as DNA: TGCGCCAGCAGTACAGGGGGCCCTCGGGACACCATATATTTT.

This chain uses TRBV28 with TRBJ1-2, with D perhaps TRBD1 (5 bases). Trimming shortened V by 3 bases and J by 13 bases, and 15 bases separated the two germline ends. This CDR3 comprises 12 residues. Germline V lookup: CDR1 MDHEN, CDR2 SYDVKM. The CDR3 region has the DNA TGTGCCAGCAGTTTTACCCAGGGTCTCTGCACCTTC. Protein: CASSFTQGLCTF.

V is TRBV18 and J is TRBJ2-5; D may be TRBD1 (6 bases). CDR1 and CDR2 from the germline V gene are KGHSH and LQKENI. This CDR3 spans 19 amino acids. Trimming took off 4 bases at V and 1 base at J, with 25 bases between the two ends. The CDR3 is CASSQRPPNRETLQETQYF. In nucleotides, the CDR3 is TGTGCCAGCTCACAACGACCTCCAAACAGGGAAACCCTCCAAGAGACCCAGTACTTC.

The chain couples TRBV6-1 to TRBJ2-2; 10 nucleotides line up with TRBD2. J gave up 7 bases and V 6 bases, and 5 bases lay outside the gene matches. This CDR3 spans 14 amino acids. In germline, CDR1 is MNHNS, CDR2 SASEGT. The CDR3 spells CASSAGLANGELFF. The CDR3 DNA reads as TGTGCCAGCAGCGCGGGACTAGCGAACGGGGAGCTGTTTTTT.

V usage is TRBV19 and J usage is TRBJ2-3, with TRBD2 as a possible D gene (5 bases). V lost 7 bases to trimming and J lost 3 bases, with 11 bases between them. The germline V gene encodes CDR1 LNHDA and CDR2 SQIVND (reference sequence). The CDR3 contains 13 residues. CDR3 residues: CASKLEGTDTQYF. In DNA, the CDR3 is TGTGCCAGTAAGCTCGAGGGAACAGATACGCAGTATTTT.

J is TRBJ1-5 and V is TRBV7-9; the match to TRBD1 covers 9 bases. The length of the CDR3 is 19 residues. The germline V gene has CDR1 SEHNR and CDR2 FQNEAQ (reference sequence). J gave up 2 bases and V 0 bases, and 11 bases lay outside the gene matches. The CDR3, as DNA: TGTGCCAGCAGCTTAGCTTCCTGGACAGGGGATCCGGGCAATCAGCCCCAGCATTTT. It encodes CASSLASWTGDPGNQPQHF.

CDR3 sequence reads: CASGLVSPGVLLRHGYTF. Written as DNA, the CDR3 is TGTGCTAGTGGTTTGGTAAGCCCCGGGGTATTGCTGCGTCATGGCTACACCTTC. This rearrangement joins TRBV12-5 to TRBJ1-2, with unresolved D. CDR3 length: 18 amino acids. Trimming cost V 0 bases and J 6 bases, with 23 bases left between them. Germline V gives CDR1 LGHNT, CDR2 FRNRAP. The whole variable domain, remainder taken from reference TRBV12-5 and TRBJ1-2, is DARVTQTPRHKVTEMGQEVTMRCQPILGHNTVFWYRQTMMQGLELLAYFRNRAPLDDSGMPKDRFSAEMPDATLATLKIQPSEPRDSAVYFCASGLVSPGVLLRHGYTFGSGTRLTVV.

The rearrangement uses TRBV11-2 and TRBJ2-5; D might be TRBD1 (6 bases). The CDR3 has 14 amino acids. V lost 6 bases and J 2 bases, leaving 13 bases between the germline ends. The germline gives CDR1 SGHAT, CDR2 FQNNGV. CDR3 protein: CASSPGQGQETQYF. The CDR3 nucleotides read TGTGCCAGCAGTCCAGGGCAGGGGCAAGAGACCCAGTACTTC.

The rearrangement uses TRBV5-4 and TRBJ2-7, with 9 bases identical to TRBD1. Germline V gene lookup returns CDR1 SGHNT and CDR2 YYREEE (reference sequence). J gave up 6 bases and V 3 bases, and 16 bases lay outside the gene matches. The CDR3 is made up of 17 amino acids. CDR3 region: CASSSGTGTGKEREQYF. Here the CDR3 DNA reads TGTGCCAGCAGCTCCGGGACAGGGACAGGGAAGGAGCGCGAGCAGTACTTC.

V is TRBV2 and J is TRBJ1-5, with 9 bases aligning to TRBD1. CDR1 and CDR2 (germline): SNHLY, FYNNEI. The length of the CDR3 is 19 residues. V shed 6 bases, J shed 3 bases, and the junction held 18 bases outside the gene matches. The CDR3 protein is CASRGLGDRVKIDNQPQHF. In nucleotides, the CDR3 is TGTGCCAGCAGGGGACTCGGGGACAGGGTTAAGATTGACAATCAGCCCCAGCATTTT.